These 32 T cell receptor beta chains came from one sample sequenced in a study of blood T cells in healthy people across ages. Combining a sample-barcoded 5' primer with a J-beta primer mix, a second PCR ran for about 7 to 11 cycles. Each CDR3 protein gets one entry after TCRdb re-called the 5' RACE reads with MiXCR. The table has 600,000 to 1,000,000 distinct CDR3 sequences, roughly 25% seen once. The data also belong to a second study, concerning T cells of mothers and their children.

The sample consisted of blood. The receptors shown here come from a boy younger than 18 in good health.

This clonotype was counted only a few times. The genes are TRBV4-2 and TRBJ2-5, with 12 bases fitting TRBD2. The J call is uncertain, as TRBJ2-7 better fits the DNA end. CDR1 LGHNA and CDR2 YNFKEQ come from the germline V gene. CDR3 size: 17 residues. DNA for the CDR3: TGTGCCAGCAGCCGCGGACTAGCGGGAAGTTCTGGGGTCGAGCAGTACTTC. Residues: CASSRGLAGSSGVEQYF.

There are a few counts of this clonotype. This CDR3 is CAISQGSMGYTF. The CDR3 coding sequence is TGTGCCATCAGTCAGGGGAGCATGGGCTACACCTTC. This chain uses TRBV19 with TRBJ1-2; possible D gene TRBD1, 6 bases. The CDR3 is made up of 12 amino acids. V was pared by 10 bases and J by 8 bases, with 17 bases between. In germline, CDR1 is LNHDA, CDR2 SQIVND (reference sequence).

This clonotype was detected only a few times. The rearrangement uses TRBV18 and TRBJ2-5, with D unresolved. The CDR3 spans 13 residues. V was cut by 3 bases and J by 1 base, with 6 bases left in between. CDR1 KGHSH and CDR2 LQKENI come from the germline V gene. CDR3 sequence reads: CASSPLVQETQYF. CDR3 nucleotide sequence: TGTGCCAGCTCACCGTTGGTCCAAGAGACCCAGTACTTC.

The sample holds a few counts of this clonotype. This chain joins TRBV7-9 and TRBJ2-3; TRBD2 matches at 9 bases. CDR3 length equals 17 residues. The trim removed 3 bases at V and 2 bases at J, leaving 9 bases unmatched. Germline V lookup: CDR1 SEHNR, CDR2 FQNEAQ (reference sequence). CDR3 in DNA: TGTGCCAGCAGCTTTAGTGAGCGGGAGGTCCACACAGATACGCAGTATTTT. Translation: CASSFSEREVHTDTQYF.

The rearrangement joins TRBV12-3 or TRBV12-4 to TRBJ1-4; D not resolved. V lost 6 bases and J lost 4, with 12 bases in between. This CDR3 has 14 amino acids. CDR3 nucleotide sequence: TGTGCCAGCAGCCAGGACGGAAGTAATGAAAAACTGTTTTTT. It codes for CASSQDGSNEKLFF.

The chain combines TRBV6-6 with TRBJ2-5; TRBD2 matches at 7 bases. The J call is uncertain, as TRBJ2-7 better fits the DNA end. The CDR3 is made up of 14 amino acids. Germline-derived CDR1 and CDR2 are MNHNY and SVGAGI (reference sequence). The CDR3, as DNA: TGTGCCAGCAGGCTAGCGGCGCTCTCCTACGAGCAGTACTTC. As protein: CASRLAALSYEQYF.

This clonotype has a handful of counts. This chain connects TRBV28 to TRBJ1-2; no reliable D call. The germline V gene has CDR1 MDHEN and CDR2 SYDVKM. Trimming took off 7 bases at V and 4 bases at J, with 16 bases between the two ends. This CDR3 has 14 residues. CDR3 amino acids: CASIPLAGGYGYTF. The CDR3 bases are TGTGCCAGCATCCCCCTGGCCGGTGGCTATGGCTACACCTTC.

Only one count was recorded for this clonotype. The CDR3 region is CASIAKSNQPQHF. Here the CDR3 DNA reads TGTGCCAGCATTGCCAAAAGCAATCAGCCCCAGCATTTT. The chain joins TRBV6-6 to TRBJ1-5; D call uncertain. The CDR3 has 13 residues. Germline V lookup: CDR1 MNHNY, CDR2 SVGAGI (reference sequence). The V gene lost 7 bases and the J gene lost 1 base, with 8 bases spanning the gap.

This rearrangement joins TRBV7-8 to TRBJ2-5; either TRBD1 or TRBD2 may fit D (5 bases each). The end of the DNA fits TRBJ2-7 better, so the J call may be wrong. There are 15 residues in the CDR3. Germline values: CDR1 SGHVS, CDR2 FQNEAQ. In nucleotides, the CDR3 is TGTGCCAGCCGCTCATTGGGGGTAACTGACTACGAGCAGTACTTC. Protein sequence: CASRSLGVTDYEQYF.

V usage is TRBV3-1 and J usage is TRBJ2-1; D unclear. The CDR3 is made up of 11 amino acids. V was shortened by 3 bases and J by 8 bases, with 5 bases between the two germline ends. Germline loops: CDR1 LGHDT, CDR2 YNNKEL (reference sequence). The CDR3 here is CASSQYYEQFF. CDR3 coding DNA: TGTGCCAGCAGCCAGTACTATGAGCAGTTCTTC.

In its sample, this clonotype was seen a few times. The V call is TRBV9, the J call TRBJ2-3; D gene ambiguous. Germline lookup yields CDR1 SGDLS and CDR2 YYNGEE. Trimming shortened V by 4 bases and J by 2 bases, and 11 bases separated the two germline ends. The CDR3 contains 14 residues. CDR3 sequence reads: CASSPNIFTDTQYF. In DNA form, the CDR3 reads TGTGCCAGCAGCCCAAACATTTTCACAGATACGCAGTATTTT.

This clonotype turned up a few times. The chain links TRBV7-8 to TRBJ2-1; 8 bases are shared with TRBD1. The end of the DNA fits TRBJ2-5 better, so the J call may be wrong. The CDR3 sequence is 16 residues long. Germline V gene lookup returns CDR1 SGHVS and CDR2 FQNEAQ. The CDR3 DNA sequence: TGTGCCAGCAGCTTAGCGTTCAGGGGGCTTCGAGAGACCCAGTACTTC. Its protein is CASSLAFRGLRETQYF.

V usage is TRBV7-9 and J usage is TRBJ1-1; D is unclear. The CDR3 length is 12 residues. The germline CDR1 and CDR2 sequences are SEHNR and FQNEAQ (reference sequence). Trimming removed 8 bases from V and 1 base from J, with 8 bases in between. The CDR3 region has the DNA TGTGCCAGCGCTAGGTCGAACACTGAAGCTTTCTTT. Protein product: CASARSNTEAFF.

Turning to this clonotype: A much larger clone lies one base from this, so it may be a read error. V and J are TRBV29-1 and TRBJ2-1; 8 bases line up with TRBD1. The CDR3 consists of 14 residues. Germline V lookup: CDR1 SQVTM, CDR2 ANQGSEA. V shed 7 bases and J 5 bases; nucleotides not matched to a gene: 10. CDR3 loop: CSAAWTGNHNEQFF. The CDR3 DNA is TGCAGCGCTGCATGGACAGGGAACCACAATGAGCAGTTCTTC.

The V and J genes are TRBV29-1 and TRBJ1-2; D remains unclear. Germline lookup yields CDR1 SQVTM and CDR2 ANQGSEA. V dropped 4 bases and J dropped 2 bases, with 5 bases sitting between them. The length of the CDR3 is 11 residues. CDR3 nucleotides: TGCAGCGTTGCCAGCAACTATGGCTACACCTTC. It specifies CSVASNYGYTF.

This chain links TRBV11-2 with TRBJ2-3; 9 nucleotides match TRBD2. V dropped 5 bases and J dropped 2; count of bases not matched to a gene: 11. Per germline, CDR1 SGHAT and CDR2 FQNNGV. This CDR3 spans 17 amino acids. The CDR3 is CASSTPGTSYITDTQYF. CDR3 bases: TGTGCCAGCAGCACTCCCGGGACTAGCTACATCACAGATACGCAGTATTTT.

This chain uses TRBV7-9 with TRBJ1-2; TRBD1 aligns across 12 bases. Germline CDR1 SEHNR, CDR2 FQNEAQ (reference sequence). This CDR3 is 15 amino acids long. With V trimmed by 2 bases and J by 6 bases, 4 bases remained unmatched. This CDR3 is CASSLSGQGADGYTF. The CDR3 DNA reads TGTGCCAGCAGCTTATCGGGACAGGGGGCAGATGGCTACACCTTC.

This chain links TRBV3-1 with TRBJ2-2, with D perhaps TRBD1 or TRBD2 (6 bases each). V lost 4 bases, J lost 2 bases, and 14 bases lay in between. CDR1 LGHDT and CDR2 YNNKEL come from the germline V gene (reference sequence). The CDR3 length is 16 residues. The CDR3 nucleotides read TGTGCCAGCAGCCCGCAGGGGACTCATAACACCGGGGAGCTGTTTTTT. Translation: CASSPQGTHNTGELFF.

This rearrangement joins TRBV10-3 to TRBJ2-2; 7 positions agree with TRBD2. V dropped 0 bases and J dropped 5; count of bases not matched to a gene: 15. Per the germline V gene, CDR1 is ENHRY and CDR2 is SYGVKD. The CDR3 contains 19 residues. CDR3 loop: CAISESPSGPSWWTGELFF. The DNA for the CDR3 is TGTGCCATCAGTGAGTCTCCTAGCGGACCATCCTGGTGGACCGGGGAGCTGTTTTTT.

This clonotype was observed a handful of times. The rearrangement joins TRBV12-3 or TRBV12-4 to TRBJ1-3; D uncertain. The V gene lost 8 bases and the J gene lost 4 bases, with 12 bases spanning the gap. This CDR3 contains 13 residues. DNA of the CDR3: TGTGCCAGCGGGCCTCCGACAGGAAACACCATATATTTT. Residues: CASGPPTGNTIYF.

This clonotype was seen a few times. CDR3 sequence: CASSAGRNNQPQHF. CDR3 nucleotides: TGTGCCAGCAGTGCCGGACGGAACAATCAGCCCCAGCATTTT. The chain joins TRBV12-3 or TRBV12-4 to TRBJ1-5; the D is unclear. Trimming took 5 bases from V and 3 from J, leaving 11 bases between them. The CDR3 is 14 residues long.

The chain couples TRBV12-3 or TRBV12-4 to TRBJ2-3; tentative D call: TRBD1 (5 bases). V was cut by 6 bases and J by 6 bases, with 16 bases left in between. The CDR3 sequence is 14 residues long. This chain's CDR3 is CASSAPRARDTQYF. In DNA, the CDR3 is TGTGCCAGCAGCGCTCCCAGGGCCCGGGATACGCAGTATTTT.

The chain is built from TRBV6-5 and TRBJ2-7; tentatively, D is TRBD2 (6 bases). CDR1 and CDR2 (germline): MNHEY, SVGAGI. The CDR3 length is 15 residues. V lost 0 bases, J lost 2 bases, and 11 bases lay in between. The CDR3 bases are TGTGCCAGCAGTTACTCGAGGCGGGGCGCCTACGAGCAGTACTTC. Its protein product is CASSYSRRGAYEQYF.

This clonotype has more than one count but fewer than ten. The chain has TRBV7-3 and TRBJ2-7; 11 nucleotides align to TRBD1. The J call is uncertain, as TRBJ2-1 better fits the DNA end. The CDR3 totals 15 residues. Germline assignment: CDR1 SGHTA and CDR2 FQGTGA. The CDR3 loop reads CASSLGGQGEYEQFF. Written as DNA, the CDR3 is TGTGCCAGCAGCCTCGGGGGACAGGGGGAATATGAGCAGTTCTTC.

CDR3 DNA sequence: TGCAGTGCTACGCCGAAATTTCGGGAGACCCAGTACTTC. Translated, it gives CSATPKFRETQYF. The J gene is TRBJ2-7, the V gene TRBV20-1; D is unclear. The DNA matches TRBJ2-5 better at its end, which makes the J call doubtful. CDR1 and CDR2 (germline): DFQATT, SNEGSKA (reference sequence). The CDR3 is made up of 13 amino acids.

This sequence joins TRBV7-9 and TRBJ2-5; D is perhaps TRBD2 (5 bases). This CDR3 region has 14 residues. V lost 0 bases and J 5 bases, leaving 10 bases between the germline ends. The V gene's germline CDR1 is SEHNR and CDR2 FQNEAQ (reference sequence). The CDR3 DNA is TGTGCCAGCAGCTTAGCACTAGAGGATGAGACCCAGTACTTC. Its protein product is CASSLALEDETQYF.

This clonotype was detected only a few times. This CDR3 is CASSPPREEDEQYF. For the CDR3, the DNA is TGTGCCAGCAGTCCCCCCCGGGAGGAGGACGAGCAGTACTTC. V and J are TRBV6-1 and TRBJ2-7, with TRBD2 matching 7 bases. The J segment lost 5 bases and the V segment lost 5 bases, leaving 9 bases of the junction unmatched. This CDR3 comprises 14 residues. CDR1 is MNHNS and CDR2 is SASEGT in the germline V gene.

This chain joins TRBV7-6 and TRBJ2-3; unclear D gene. CDR1 and CDR2 from the germline V gene are SGHVS and FNYEAQ. There are 15 residues in the CDR3. Trimming stripped 1 base from V and 2 bases from J, with 10 bases between. CDR3 in DNA: TGTGCCAGCAGCTTAGGGGCTCGATACACAGATACGCAGTATTTT. This sequence encodes CASSLGARYTDTQYF.

The chain combines TRBV12-3 or TRBV12-4 with TRBJ2-7; D is perhaps TRBD2 (5 bases). Trimming shortened V by 5 bases and J by 1 base, and 15 bases separated the two germline ends. The CDR3 runs to 15 residues. The CDR3 DNA is TGTGCCAGCAGTGGGATCAGCGGTCCATCCTACGAGCAGTACTTC. Protein: CASSGISGPSYEQYF.

A few counts support this clonotype. The chain links TRBV29-1 to TRBJ2-4, with no clear D. CDR3 size: 15 residues. Looked up from germline, CDR1 is SQVTM and CDR2 is ANQGSEA. Between the trimmed V and J ends, which lost 5 bases and 3 bases, there was a span of 17 bases. In nucleotides, the CDR3 is TGCAGCGTTCTGTCCTCCCCGTCTGGCAAAAACATTCAGTACTTC. It encodes CSVLSSPSGKNIQYF.

This chain links TRBV6-5 with TRBJ1-2, with TRBD1 matching 7 bases. V lost 6 bases and J lost 2; bases outside the gene matches: 9. Germline V CDR1 and CDR2: MNHEY, SVGAGI. The length of the CDR3 is 15 residues. The CDR3 bases are TGTGCCAGCAGCCGACAGGGCCCCTCGAACTATGGCTACACCTTC. Protein sequence: CASSRQGPSNYGYTF.

This chain links TRBV30 with TRBJ2-5; TRBD2 aligns across 8 bases. The J call is uncertain, as TRBJ2-7 better fits the DNA end. Germline CDR1 and CDR2: GTSNPN and SVGIG (reference sequence). There are 15 residues in the CDR3. In nucleotides, the CDR3 is TGTGCCTGGAACGGTCAAACTAGCGGCTCCTACGAGCAGTACTTC. Its translation: CAWNGQTSGSYEQYF.